This T cell receptor beta chain was identified in a study of cytomegalovirus exposure and HLA in healthy donors. General study points: Both high specificity and high sensitivity reportedly marked the classifier's diagnosis of cytomegalovirus status.

Germline V lookup: CDR1 SGHNT, CDR2 YENEEA. This CDR3 comprises 15 residues. Comments on this clone: Its specificity is unknown.

Researchers ran the PCR with 60 Vbeta and 13 Jbeta primers. The protocol was immunoSEQ multiplex PCR, while the TCRdb copy is restricted to in-frame clones and leaves out a portion. The repertoire includes 150,000 to 200,000 clones, 75% to 85% of them detected once, and approximately 2% sits in the top ten. As for the donors, each was a healthy bone marrow donor. This rearrangement joins TRBV11-3 to TRBJ2-5; 9 positions agree with TRBD1. The end of the DNA fits TRBJ2-7 better, so the J call may be wrong. The source of this sequence is a woman aged 18-29 years in good health and CMV-seropositive. Sample: PBMCs. CDR3 bases: TGTGCCAGCAGCTTGCAGACAGGGGGGTCTTACGAGCAGTACTTC. Translation: CASSLQTGGSYEQYF.